The 22 T cell receptor beta chains below come from one sample, sequenced in a study of low-dose radiotherapy and immunotherapy resistance in tumors. Stated time point: after trial treatment. Noted treatment: LDRT plus nivolumab, ipilimumab, low-dose cyclophosphamide and aspirin (RACIN trial). TRAV and TRBV primers primed cDNA for both TCRalpha and TCRbeta. The authors amplified TCRs for 20 to 25 PCR cycles with a constant-region primer and a V-primer adapter. Each CDR3 protein is one row after TCRdb ran MiXCR on the reads. The sample carries fewer than 110,000 distinct CDR3 sequences, less than 25% recorded once. Sequenced here: PBMCs, sampled after low-dose radiotherapy plus immunotherapy. The source is a male donor with prostate cancer.

This clonotype was counted many times. The chain recombines TRBV7-8 with TRBJ1-3, with D possibly being TRBD1 (6 bases). From germline, CDR1 is SGHVS and CDR2 FQNEAQ. With 3 bases removed from V and 2 bases from J, the gap between germline ends came to 8 bases. CDR3 length: 14 amino acids. In nucleotides, the CDR3 is TGTGCCAGCAGCTTGGGGGGGCCTGGAAACACCATATATTTT. Its translation: CASSLGGPGNTIYF.

This chain uses TRBV6-1 with TRBJ2-3, with 7 bases fitting TRBD1. The CDR3 covers 15 residues. Trimming took 3 bases from V and 4 from J; bases not matched to a gene: 7. Germline V gene data show CDR1 as MNHNS and CDR2 as SASEGT. The CDR3: CASSEPGQWPDTQYF. CDR3 nucleotide sequence: TGTGCCAGCAGTGAGCCGGGACAGTGGCCAGATACGCAGTATTTT.

This clonotype was counted many times. The chain has TRBV15 and TRBJ1-6; D ambiguous. Per the germline V gene, CDR1 is LNHNV and CDR2 is YYDKDF (reference sequence). The CDR3 consists of 14 residues. V lost 1 base to trimming and J lost 9 bases, with 10 bases between them. CDR3 sequence reads: CATSRVGVGSPLHF. In DNA, the CDR3 is TGTGCCACCAGCAGAGTCGGGGTCGGTTCACCCCTCCACTTT.

This clonotype was observed many times. This chain links TRBV11-2 with TRBJ2-7, with 7 bases aligning to TRBD1. With V trimmed by 3 bases and J by 3 bases, 2 bases remained unmatched. Germline-derived CDR1 and CDR2 are SGHAT and FQNNGV. There are 13 residues in the CDR3. The CDR3 protein is CASSLGQLYEQYF. The CDR3, as DNA: TGTGCCAGCAGCTTGGGACAGCTCTACGAGCAGTACTTC.

At least ten counts were recorded for this clonotype. The chain recombines TRBV6-1 with TRBJ1-1, with no clear D. Germline CDR1 and CDR2: MNHNS and SASEGT. CDR3 length: 11 amino acids. V gave up 2 bases and J gave up 8 bases, with 6 bases separating them. CDR3 sequence: CASSELAEAFF. The CDR3 DNA is TGTGCCAGCAGTGAACTGGCCGAAGCTTTCTTT.

This chain's CDR3 is CASSGTGTEAFF. CDR3 DNA sequence: TGTGCCAGCAGTGGCACGGGCACTGAAGCTTTCTTT. The chain has TRBV2 and TRBJ1-1; D ambiguous. The CDR3 is 12 residues long. Trimming left V 4 bases short and J 4 bases short, with 7 bases between. Germline CDR1 reads SNHLY; CDR2 reads FYNNEI.

Many counts were recorded for this clonotype. The J gene is TRBJ1-2, the V gene TRBV6-5; 9 bases are shared with TRBD1. The germline gives CDR1 MNHEY, CDR2 SVGAGI. The CDR3 loop spans 13 amino acids. J was trimmed by 8 bases and V by 5 bases; bases with no gene match: 6. The CDR3 loop is CASSVDRGDGYTF. As DNA, the CDR3 is TGTGCCAGCAGTGTTGACAGGGGGGACGGCTACACCTTC.

This clonotype has at least ten counts. The rearrangement links TRBV2 to TRBJ2-3; 8 bases align to TRBD2. The J segment lost 3 bases and the V segment lost 7 bases, leaving 6 bases of the junction unmatched. The CDR3 is made up of 14 amino acids. In germline, CDR1 is SNHLY, CDR2 FYNNEI. CDR3 sequence reads: CASTGGLKTDTQYF. The DNA for the CDR3 is TGTGCCAGCACGGGGGGGCTAAAGACAGATACGCAGTATTTT.

Ten or more counts support this clonotype. The chain links TRBV3-1 to TRBJ1-1; no firm D call. V lost 0 bases and J lost 1, with 9 bases in between. Germline V gene data show CDR1 as LGHDT and CDR2 as YNNKEL (reference sequence). The CDR3 has 15 residues. The CDR3 region has the DNA TGTGCCAGCAGCCAAGATTCCAGCACGAACACTGAAGCTTTCTTT. It encodes CASSQDSSTNTEAFF.

This clonotype showed up many times. The chain couples TRBV19 to TRBJ2-2; 9 bases agree with TRBD1. CDR1 LNHDA and CDR2 SQIVND come from the germline V gene (reference sequence). V gave up 9 bases and J gave up 7 bases; unmatched junction bases: 6. The CDR3 length is 13 residues. CDR3 sequence reads: CASRDRVGGELFF. The CDR3, as DNA: TGTGCCAGCCGGGACAGGGTCGGCGGGGAGCTGTTTTTT.

This clonotype was recorded many times. V is TRBV12-3 or TRBV12-4 and J is TRBJ1-6; D gene unclear. This CDR3 region has 16 residues. Trimming cost V 3 bases and J 3 bases, with 12 bases left between them. CDR3 in DNA: TGTGCCAGCAGTTTTGGAGGGCAGAGCTATAATTCACCCCTCCACTTT. Protein: CASSFGGQSYNSPLHF.

There are a few counts of this clonotype. A read error may explain this, as a much larger clone is one base away. The chain recombines TRBV5-1 with TRBJ2-2, with 7 bases that match TRBD1. The CDR3 runs to 14 residues. The germline V gene has CDR1 SGHRS and CDR2 YFSETQ. CDR3 loop: CASNRGSQAGEQFF. The CDR3 nucleotides read TGCGCCAGCAACAGGGGAAGTCAGGCCGGGGAGCAGTTTTTT.

Ten or more counts support this clonotype. The chain couples TRBV2 to TRBJ2-2, with 7 positions matching TRBD2. The germline CDR1 and CDR2 sequences are SNHLY and FYNNEI. CDR3 length: 16 residues. Unmatched junction bases numbered 13, after V lost 6 bases and J lost 6 bases. The CDR3 is CASRAQELSGAGELFF. The CDR3 nucleotides are TGTGCCAGCAGGGCTCAGGAGTTGAGCGGGGCCGGGGAGCTGTTTTTT.

This clonotype has at least ten counts. The gene calls are TRBV12-5 and TRBJ1-1; perhaps TRBD1 as D (6 bases). Trimming stripped 1 base from V and 1 base from J, with 7 bases between. Germline CDR1 LGHNT, CDR2 FRNRAP. This CDR3 is built from 14 residues. CDR3 nucleotides: TGTGCTAGTGGTTTGGAGGGGGGGAACACTGAAGCTTTCTTT. It yields the protein CASGLEGGNTEAFF.

The chain joins TRBV12-3 or TRBV12-4 to TRBJ1-5; tentative D call: TRBD1 (5 bases). V dropped 5 bases and J dropped 5 bases, with 13 bases sitting between them. The CDR3 is 14 amino acids. The CDR3 bases are TGTGCCAGCAGTCCAGGGTTTACGGATCAGCCCCAGCATTTT. This gives the protein CASSPGFTDQPQHF.

The rearrangement joins TRBV6-2 or TRBV6-3 to TRBJ1-5; D is unclear. The germline CDR1 and CDR2 sequences are MNHEY and SVGEGT. This CDR3 region has 13 residues. V was trimmed by 6 bases and J by 11 bases, leaving 17 bases between them. The DNA of the CDR3 is TGTGCCAGCAGCCGCAACCGGACCCCGGCCCAGCATTTT. Its translation: CASSRNRTPAQHF.

This clonotype was found many times. The chain couples TRBV2 to TRBJ2-3, with D maybe TRBD1 (5 bases). The V gene's germline CDR1 is SNHLY and CDR2 FYNNEI. The CDR3 sequence is 14 residues long. The germline V and J ends were trimmed by 2 bases and 1 base, with 7 bases remaining between them. The CDR3 region is CASSEQGGTDTQYF. The CDR3 DNA is TGTGCCAGCAGTGAACAGGGCGGCACAGATACGCAGTATTTT.

This clonotype has ten or more counts. The chain joins TRBV3-1 to TRBJ2-7; D may be TRBD1 (5 bases). Germline lookup yields CDR1 LGHDT and CDR2 YNNKEL (reference sequence). V dropped 5 bases and J dropped 3 bases, with 8 bases sitting between them. This CDR3 region has 12 residues. The CDR3 spells CASSSQGYEQYF. Written as DNA, the CDR3 is TGTGCCAGCAGCTCGCAGGGCTACGAGCAGTACTTC.

This clonotype was counted a few times. This rearrangement joins TRBV15 to TRBJ1-5; TRBD1 matches at 7 bases. Germline V gene lookup returns CDR1 LNHNV and CDR2 YYDKDF (reference sequence). J gave up 4 bases and V 7 bases, and 7 bases lay outside the gene matches. The CDR3 extends over 14 amino acids. The CDR3, as DNA: TGTGCCACCAATCACAGGGGTCGAAATCAGCCCCAGCATTTT. It is translated as CATNHRGRNQPQHF.

The V call is TRBV19, the J call TRBJ2-3; 7 positions match TRBD1. There are 13 residues in the CDR3. V gave up 8 bases and J gave up 3 bases; unmatched junction bases: 5. In germline, CDR1 is LNHDA, CDR2 SQIVND (reference sequence). The CDR3 loop reads CASRRQGTDTQYF. DNA of the CDR3: TGTGCCAGTCGGAGACAGGGAACAGATACGCAGTATTTT.

This clonotype was picked up many times. V usage is TRBV30 and J usage is TRBJ1-1; D gene ambiguous. Germline V gene sequence: CDR1 GTSNPN, CDR2 SVGIG (reference sequence). Deletions cut 0 bases from V and 1 base from J, with 9 bases between. The CDR3 has 14 amino acids. In DNA form, the CDR3 reads TGTGCCTGGAGTGTAGGTCTCAGGAACACTGAAGCTTTCTTT. As protein: CAWSVGLRNTEAFF.

The sample holds many counts of this clonotype. V usage is TRBV7-9 and J usage is TRBJ1-1, with 7 bases aligning to TRBD1. Germline V CDR1 and CDR2: SEHNR, FQNEAQ (reference sequence). Trimming took 1 base from V and 8 from J; bases not matched to a gene: 10. This CDR3 has 15 residues. DNA for the CDR3: TGTGCCAGCAGCTTAGTAGGGACAGCTTTACGGGAAGCTTTCTTT. Translating gives CASSLVGTALREAFF.